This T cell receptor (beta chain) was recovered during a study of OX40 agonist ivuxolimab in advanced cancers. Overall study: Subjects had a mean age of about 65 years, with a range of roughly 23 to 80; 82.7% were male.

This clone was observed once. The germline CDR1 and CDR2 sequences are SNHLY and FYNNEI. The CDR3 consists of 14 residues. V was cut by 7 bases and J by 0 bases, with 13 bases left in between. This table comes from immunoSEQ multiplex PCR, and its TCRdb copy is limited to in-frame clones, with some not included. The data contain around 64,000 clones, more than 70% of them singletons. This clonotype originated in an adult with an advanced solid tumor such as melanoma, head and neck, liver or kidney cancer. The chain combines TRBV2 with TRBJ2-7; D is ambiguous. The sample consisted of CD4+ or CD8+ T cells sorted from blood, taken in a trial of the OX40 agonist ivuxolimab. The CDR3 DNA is TGTGCCAGCAAAACAGTCACGGACTCCTACGAGCAGTACTTC. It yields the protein CASKTVTDSYEQYF.